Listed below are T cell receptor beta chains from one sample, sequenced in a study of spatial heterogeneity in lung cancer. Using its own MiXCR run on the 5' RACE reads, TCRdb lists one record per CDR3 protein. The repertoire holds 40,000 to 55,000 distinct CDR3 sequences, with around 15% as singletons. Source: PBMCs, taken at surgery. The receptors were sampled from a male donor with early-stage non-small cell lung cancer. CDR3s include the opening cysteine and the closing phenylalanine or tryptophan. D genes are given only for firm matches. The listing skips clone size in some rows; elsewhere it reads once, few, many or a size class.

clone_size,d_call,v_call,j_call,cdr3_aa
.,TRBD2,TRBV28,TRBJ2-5,CASSFFGLAGLYQETQYF
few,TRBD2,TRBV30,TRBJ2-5,CAWRGLEAGPETQYF
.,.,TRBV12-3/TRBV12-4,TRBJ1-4,CASSLGGGVRDLFF
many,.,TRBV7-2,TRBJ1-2,CASSLEGVPWNYGYTF
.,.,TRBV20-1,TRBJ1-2,CSASEEEAGYSF
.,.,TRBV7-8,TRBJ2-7,CASSFYPSYEQYF
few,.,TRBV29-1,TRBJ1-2,CSVGEDYGYTF
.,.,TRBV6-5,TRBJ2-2,CASSYSSGTTGELFF
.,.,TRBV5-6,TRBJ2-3,CASSLAARVRRPTQYF
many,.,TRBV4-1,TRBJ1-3,CASTPNRAGNTIYF
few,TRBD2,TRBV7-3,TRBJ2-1,CASSPGLAGVDEQFF
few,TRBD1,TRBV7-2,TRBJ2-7,CASSLGTGIAYEQYF
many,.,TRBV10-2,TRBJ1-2,CASSETQGGHGYTF
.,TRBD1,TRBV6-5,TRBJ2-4,CASSYRTGENIQYF
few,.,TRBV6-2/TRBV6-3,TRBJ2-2,CASSYFPNTGELFF
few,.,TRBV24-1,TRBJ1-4,CATSDNDKRKLFF
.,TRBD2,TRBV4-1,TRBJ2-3,CASSLPWPSGAPRSTDTQYF
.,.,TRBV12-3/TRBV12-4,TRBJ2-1,CASSSGTYNEQFF
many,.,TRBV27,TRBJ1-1,CASSLEGLDTEAFF
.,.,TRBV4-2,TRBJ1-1,CASSLAGARDTEAFF
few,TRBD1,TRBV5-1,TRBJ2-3,CASSLEGTEYSTDTQYF
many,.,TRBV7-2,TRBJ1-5,CASSGRGQPQHF
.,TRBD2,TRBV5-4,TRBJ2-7,CASSLRLAASNEQYF
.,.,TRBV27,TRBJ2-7,CASSLSGGYYEQYF
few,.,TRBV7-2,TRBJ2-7,CASSLGWGTYEQYF
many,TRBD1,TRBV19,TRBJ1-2,CASRLTGGANGYTF
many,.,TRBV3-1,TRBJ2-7,CASSQEFLVSGEQYF
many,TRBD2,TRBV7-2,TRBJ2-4,CASSAGTSKNIQYF
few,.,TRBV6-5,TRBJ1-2,CASTPGGGNYGYTF
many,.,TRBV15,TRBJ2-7,CATSNRDSYEQYF
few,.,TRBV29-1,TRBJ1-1,CSGGRTDTEAFF
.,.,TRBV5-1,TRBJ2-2,CASRTDSNTGELFF
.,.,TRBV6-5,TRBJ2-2,CASSYSSGGGELFF
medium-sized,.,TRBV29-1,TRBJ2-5,CSVFPGGETQYF